The sequence of this T cell receptor beta chain was determined in a study of T-cell memory formation after mild COVID-19. In the study overall: TCR clusters were mostly confined to one donor each.

TCRdb reprocessed the 5' RACE reads with MiXCR, giving one entry per CDR3 protein. The table includes 550,000 to 650,000 distinct CDR3 sequences, approximately 15% detected once. This clonotype was observed a few times. The antigen is not known. Trimming removed 1 base from V and 2 bases from J, with 6 bases in between. There are 14 residues in the CDR3. Looked up from germline, CDR1 is LGHDT and CDR2 is YNNKEL (reference sequence). Overall study findings and caveats: Contracting clones from day 15 to 85 showed balanced CD4/CD8; later expanders favored CD4+. The pre-infection memory compartment contained some responding clones, suggesting cross-reactive memory joined.

Specimen: PBMCs or a T cell subset sorted from them (not recorded which). The TCR sequence derives from an adult woman who had mild COVID-19 (a few samples of this study predate the infection). Cell type and time point are not known. The rearrangement uses TRBV3-1 and TRBJ2-1; D call uncertain. The CDR3: CASSQAGTYNEQFF. In DNA form, the CDR3 reads TGTGCCAGCAGCCAAGCCGGCACCTACAATGAGCAGTTCTTC.